These 3 T cell receptor beta chains were sequenced from one sample in a study of T cell repertoires in cytomegalovirus infection. TCRdb itself ran the reads through MiXCR, one entry per CDR3 protein. Among 500,000 or so distinct CDR3 sequences listed, approximately 17% were seen once. Source material: CD8+ T cells from PBMCs. The receptors were sampled from a human donor in good health (CMV status not recorded). Some clones in this sample may be carry-over from other donors' samples.

There are a few counts of this clonotype. The chain links TRBV24-1 to TRBJ2-1, with 9 bases identical to TRBD2. The junction had 6 bases not matched to a gene; V was cut back by 3 bases and J by 4 bases. Looked up from germline, CDR1 is KGHDR and CDR2 is SFDVKD. CDR3 size: 16 residues. The CDR3 loop reads CATSDKSGRRYNEQFF. CDR3 DNA: TGTGCCACCAGTGATAAGAGCGGGAGGAGGTACAATGAGCAGTTCTTC.

This clonotype turned up a few times. The gene calls are TRBV6-5 and TRBJ2-7; D possibly uses TRBD1 or TRBD2 (5 bases each). The length of the CDR3 is 11 residues. Germline V gene lookup returns CDR1 MNHEY and CDR2 SVGAGI. V was pared by 6 bases and J by 2 bases, with 5 bases between. In nucleotides, the CDR3 is TGTGCCAGCAGGGGACCCTACGAGCAGTACTTC. Its protein product is CASRGPYEQYF.

This clonotype occurred many times. The chain uses TRBV6-1 and TRBJ2-7; D is undetermined. From germline, CDR1 is MNHNS and CDR2 SASEGT. The CDR3 sequence is 16 residues long. Trimming cost V 2 bases and J 2 bases, with 16 bases left between them. This CDR3 is CASSESGSRKTYEQYF. The CDR3 DNA follows: TGTGCCAGCAGTGAATCCGGAAGCAGAAAAACCTACGAGCAGTACTTC.